Listed below are T cell receptor beta chains from one sample, sequenced in a study of T cell responses to AZD1222 COVID-19 vaccine. TCRdb keeps only in-frame clones here, not all; method: immunoSEQ multiplex PCR. In the table there are around 180,000 clones, around 92% of which are singletons. The sample here was peripheral blood, taken on day 0 of AZD1222 vaccination. These receptors all stem from an adult in good health. Both conserved end residues are part of each CDR3. The D gene is left open where the match is weak. Clone size appears in some rows only: once, few, many, or a class for an expanded clone.

j_gene: TRBJ1-1; d_gene: -; abundance: -; v_gene: TRBV6-5; CDR3aa: CASSYFPGTNTEAFF; CDR3nt: TGTGCCAGCAGTTACTTTCCAGGGACGAACACTGAAGCTTTCTTT
j_gene: TRBJ1-1; d_gene: -; abundance: -; v_gene: TRBV6-5; CDR3aa: CASSPTAMNTEAFF; CDR3nt: TGTGCCAGCAGTCCGACGGCGATGAACACTGAAGCTTTCTTT
j_gene: TRBJ1-6; d_gene: -; abundance: -; v_gene: TRBV5-1; CDR3aa: CASSFTGNSPLHF; CDR3nt: TGCGCCAGCAGCTTTACAGGGAATTCACCCCTCCACTTT
j_gene: TRBJ2-7; d_gene: -; abundance: -; v_gene: TRBV6-5; CDR3aa: CASSFGTRNYEQYF; CDR3nt: TGTGCCAGCAGTTTCGGGACGCGAAACTACGAGCAGTACTTC
j_gene: TRBJ1-1; d_gene: -; abundance: once; v_gene: TRBV7-8; CDR3aa: CATRPNEGGYTEAFF; CDR3nt: TGTGCCACCAGACCGAACGAGGGCGGCTACACTGAAGCTTTCTTT
j_gene: TRBJ1-1; d_gene: -; abundance: -; v_gene: TRBV2; CDR3aa: CASNIGRMNTEAFF; CDR3nt: TGTGCCAGCAATATTGGGCGGATGAACACTGAAGCTTTCTTT
j_gene: TRBJ2-7; d_gene: -; abundance: -; v_gene: TRBV9; CDR3aa: CASNTGAGEQYF; CDR3nt: TGTGCCAGCAATACGGGGGCGGGTGAGCAGTACTTC
j_gene: TRBJ2-1; d_gene: TRBD2; abundance: -; v_gene: TRBV6-4; CDR3aa: CASRESGSSYNEQFF; CDR3nt: TGTGCCAGCAGAGAGAGCGGGAGTTCCTACAATGAGCAGTTCTTC
j_gene: TRBJ1-1; d_gene: -; abundance: -; v_gene: TRBV12-3/TRBV12-4; CDR3aa: CASGIGSTEAFF; CDR3nt: TGTGCCAGCGGGATTGGGTCCACTGAAGCTTTCTTT
j_gene: TRBJ2-4; d_gene: -; abundance: -; v_gene: TRBV5-6; CDR3aa: CASSPQGFGNIQYF; CDR3nt: TGTGCCAGCAGCCCGCAGGGGTTTGGAAACATTCAGTACTTC
j_gene: TRBJ2-1; d_gene: TRBD2; abundance: -; v_gene: TRBV29-1; CDR3aa: CSVVLAGKSYNEQFF; CDR3nt: TGCAGCGTTGTACTAGCGGGAAAGTCCTACAATGAGCAGTTCTTC
j_gene: TRBJ2-7; d_gene: -; abundance: -; v_gene: TRBV5-1; CDR3aa: CASSELDSYEQYF; CDR3nt: TGCGCCAGCAGCGAACTAGACTCCTACGAGCAGTACTTC
j_gene: TRBJ2-7; d_gene: TRBD1; abundance: once; v_gene: TRBV10-2; CDR3aa: CASIGTGPREQYF; CDR3nt: TGCGCCAGCATAGGGACAGGCCCTCGAGAGCAGTACTTC
j_gene: TRBJ2-1; d_gene: -; abundance: -; v_gene: TRBV3-1/TRBV3-2; CDR3aa: CASSPRSGRPYNEQFF; CDR3nt: TGTGCCAGCAGCCCCCGGTCCGGGCGCCCCTACAATGAGCAGTTCTTC
j_gene: TRBJ1-1; d_gene: -; abundance: -; v_gene: TRBV28; CDR3aa: CASSLSPGTEAFF; CDR3nt: TGTGCCAGCAGTTTATCCCCAGGGACTGAAGCTTTCTTT
j_gene: TRBJ1-1; d_gene: TRBD1; abundance: -; v_gene: TRBV6-1; CDR3aa: CASSEILSTGANTEAFF; CDR3nt: TGTGCCAGCAGTGAAATCCTTTCGACAGGGGCGAACACTGAAGCTTTCTTT
j_gene: TRBJ2-7; d_gene: TRBD1; abundance: -; v_gene: TRBV18; CDR3aa: CASSPFGTAPYEQYF; CDR3nt: TGTGCCAGCTCACCCTTTGGGACAGCACCCTACGAGCAGTACTTC
j_gene: TRBJ2-7; d_gene: TRBD2; abundance: -; v_gene: TRBV7-3; CDR3aa: CASSPYGTSNSYEQYF; CDR3nt: TGTGCCAGCAGCCCCTATGGGACTAGCAACTCCTACGAGCAGTACTTC
j_gene: TRBJ1-1; d_gene: TRBD1; abundance: once; v_gene: TRBV18; CDR3aa: CASSGTGSGTEAFF; CDR3nt: TGTGCCAGCTCAGGGACAGGGTCGGGTACTGAAGCTTTCTTT
j_gene: TRBJ1-5; d_gene: -; abundance: -; v_gene: TRBV19; CDR3aa: CASNQFTSNQPQHF; CDR3nt: TGTGCCAGTAACCAGTTCACTAGCAATCAGCCCCAGCATTTT
j_gene: TRBJ2-3; d_gene: TRBD2; abundance: -; v_gene: TRBV4-3; CDR3aa: CASSQELAGGPTFVDTQYF; CDR3nt: TGCGCCAGCAGCCAAGAACTAGCGGGAGGACCCACGTTTGTAGATACGCAGTATTTT
j_gene: TRBJ1-5; d_gene: -; abundance: -; v_gene: TRBV6-1; CDR3aa: CASSERQNQPQHF; CDR3nt: TGTGCCAGCAGTGAAAGGCAGAATCAGCCCCAGCATTTT
j_gene: TRBJ1-4; d_gene: -; abundance: once; v_gene: TRBV3-1/TRBV3-2; CDR3aa: CCASSRTSEKLFF; CDR3nt: -
j_gene: TRBJ1-2; d_gene: -; abundance: -; v_gene: TRBV30; CDR3aa: CAWSVLWGYTF; CDR3nt: TGTGCCTGGAGTGTACTGTGGGGCTACACCTTC
j_gene: TRBJ1-1; d_gene: TRBD1; abundance: -; v_gene: TRBV14; CDR3aa: CASSRRGMNTEAFF; CDR3nt: TGTGCCAGCAGCCGCAGGGGGATGAACACTGAAGCTTTCTTT
j_gene: TRBJ1-6; d_gene: -; abundance: -; v_gene: TRBV6-5; CDR3aa: CASSYGVLGILHF; CDR3nt: TGTGCCAGCAGTTACGGGGTGCTAGGTATCCTCCACTTT